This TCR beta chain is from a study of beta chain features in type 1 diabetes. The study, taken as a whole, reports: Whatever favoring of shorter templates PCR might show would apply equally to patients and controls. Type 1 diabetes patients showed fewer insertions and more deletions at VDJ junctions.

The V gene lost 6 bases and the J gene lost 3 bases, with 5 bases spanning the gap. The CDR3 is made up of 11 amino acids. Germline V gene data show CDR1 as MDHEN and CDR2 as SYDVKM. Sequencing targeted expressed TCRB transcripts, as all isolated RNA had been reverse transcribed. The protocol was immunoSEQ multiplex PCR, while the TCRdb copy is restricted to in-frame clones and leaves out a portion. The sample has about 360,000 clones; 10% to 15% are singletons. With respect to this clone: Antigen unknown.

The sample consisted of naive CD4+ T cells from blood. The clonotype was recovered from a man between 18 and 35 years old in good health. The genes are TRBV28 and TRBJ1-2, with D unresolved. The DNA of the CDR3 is TGTGCCAGCAGGGAGGACTATGGCTACACCTTC. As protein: CASREDYGYTF.